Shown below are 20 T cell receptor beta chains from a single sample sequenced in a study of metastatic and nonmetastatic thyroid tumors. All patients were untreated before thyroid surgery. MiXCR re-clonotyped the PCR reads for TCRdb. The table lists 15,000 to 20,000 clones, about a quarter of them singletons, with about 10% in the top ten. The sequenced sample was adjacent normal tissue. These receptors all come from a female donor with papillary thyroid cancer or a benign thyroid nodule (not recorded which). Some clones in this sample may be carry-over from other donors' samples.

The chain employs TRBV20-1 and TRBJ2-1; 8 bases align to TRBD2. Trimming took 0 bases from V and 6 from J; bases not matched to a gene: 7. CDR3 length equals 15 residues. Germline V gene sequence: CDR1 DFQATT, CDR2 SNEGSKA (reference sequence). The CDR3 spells CSARDGREVGNEQFF. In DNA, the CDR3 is TGCAGTGCTAGAGATGGGCGGGAGGTCGGCAATGAGCAGTTCTTC.

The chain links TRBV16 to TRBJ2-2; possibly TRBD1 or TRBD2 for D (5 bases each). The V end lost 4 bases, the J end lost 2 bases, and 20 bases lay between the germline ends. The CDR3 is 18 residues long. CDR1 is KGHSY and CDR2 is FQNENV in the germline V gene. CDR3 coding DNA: TGTGCCAGCAGCCCGAGAGGGGTATACCCTTCAAACACCGGGGAGCTGTTTTTT. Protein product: CASSPRGVYPSNTGELFF.

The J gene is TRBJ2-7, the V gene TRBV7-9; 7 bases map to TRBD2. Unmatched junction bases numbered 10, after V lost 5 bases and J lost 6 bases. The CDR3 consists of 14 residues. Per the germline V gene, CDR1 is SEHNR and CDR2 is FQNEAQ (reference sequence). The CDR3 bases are TGTGCCAGCAGCCCGACTAGCCAGGTGGGCGAGCAGTACTTC. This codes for CASSPTSQVGEQYF.

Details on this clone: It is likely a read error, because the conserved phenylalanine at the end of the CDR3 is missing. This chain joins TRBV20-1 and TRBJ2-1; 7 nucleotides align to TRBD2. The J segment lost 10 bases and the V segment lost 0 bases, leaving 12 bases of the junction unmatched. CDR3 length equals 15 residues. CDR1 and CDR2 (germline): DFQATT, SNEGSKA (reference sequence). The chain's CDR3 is CSARDPGSGPLEQFL. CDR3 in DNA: TGCAGTGCTAGAGATCCAGGTAGCGGGCCCTTAGAGCAGTTCCTC.

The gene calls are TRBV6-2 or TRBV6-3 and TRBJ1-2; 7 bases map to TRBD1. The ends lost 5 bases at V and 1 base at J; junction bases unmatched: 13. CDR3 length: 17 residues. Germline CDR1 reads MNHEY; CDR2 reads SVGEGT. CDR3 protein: CASSHRSRDSGNYGYTF. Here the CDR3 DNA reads TGTGCCAGCAGTCACCGATCCCGGGACAGCGGTAACTATGGCTACACCTTC.

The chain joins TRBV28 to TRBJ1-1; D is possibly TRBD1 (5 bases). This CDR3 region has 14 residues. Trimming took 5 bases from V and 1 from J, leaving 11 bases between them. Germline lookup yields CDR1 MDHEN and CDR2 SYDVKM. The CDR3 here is CASSLHRPNTEAFF. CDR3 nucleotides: TGTGCCAGCAGTCTACACAGGCCGAACACTGAAGCTTTCTTT.

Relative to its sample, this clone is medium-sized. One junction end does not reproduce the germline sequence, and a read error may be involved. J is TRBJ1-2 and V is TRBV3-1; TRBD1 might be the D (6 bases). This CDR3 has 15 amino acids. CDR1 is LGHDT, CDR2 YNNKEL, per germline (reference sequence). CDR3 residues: CANSPGDRLLYGYTF. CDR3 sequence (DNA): TGTGCCAACAGCCCAGGGGACCGCCTATTGTATGGCTACACCTTC.

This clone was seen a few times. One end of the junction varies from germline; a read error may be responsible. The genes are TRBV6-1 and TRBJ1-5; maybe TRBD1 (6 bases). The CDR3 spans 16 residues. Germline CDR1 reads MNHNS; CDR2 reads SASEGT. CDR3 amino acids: CASSPKGGRGNQPQHF. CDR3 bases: TGTGCCAGCAGCCCCAAGGGGGGACGGGGCAATCAGCCACAGCATTTT.

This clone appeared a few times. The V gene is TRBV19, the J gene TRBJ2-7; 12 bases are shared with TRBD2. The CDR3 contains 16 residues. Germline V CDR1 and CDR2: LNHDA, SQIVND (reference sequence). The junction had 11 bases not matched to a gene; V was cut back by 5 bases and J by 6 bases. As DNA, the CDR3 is TGTGCCAGTAGTGGCCCTTCTAGCGGGGGGGCCCGCGAGCAGTACTTC. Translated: CASSGPSSGGAREQYF.

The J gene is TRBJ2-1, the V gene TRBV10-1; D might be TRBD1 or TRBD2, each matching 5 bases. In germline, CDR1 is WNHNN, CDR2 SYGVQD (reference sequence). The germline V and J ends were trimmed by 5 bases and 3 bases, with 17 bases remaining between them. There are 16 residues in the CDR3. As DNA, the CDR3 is TGCGCCAGCAGTACCGGGACCTCAGATTTCTACAATGAGCAGTTCTTC. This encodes CASSTGTSDFYNEQFF.

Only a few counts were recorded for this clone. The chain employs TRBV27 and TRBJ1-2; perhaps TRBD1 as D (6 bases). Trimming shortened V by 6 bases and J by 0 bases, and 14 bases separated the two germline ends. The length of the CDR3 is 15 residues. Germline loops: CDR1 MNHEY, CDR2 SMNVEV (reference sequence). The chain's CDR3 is CASRRTGSANYGYTF. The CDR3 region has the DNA TGTGCCAGCAGGCGAACAGGGTCCGCTAACTATGGCTACACCTTC.

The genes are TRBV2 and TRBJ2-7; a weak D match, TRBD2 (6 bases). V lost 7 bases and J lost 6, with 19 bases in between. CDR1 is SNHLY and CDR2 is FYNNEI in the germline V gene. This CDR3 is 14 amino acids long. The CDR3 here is CASTHGGLQSEQYV. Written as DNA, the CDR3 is TGTGCCAGCACCCATGGGGGACTCCAAAGCGAGCAGTACGTC.

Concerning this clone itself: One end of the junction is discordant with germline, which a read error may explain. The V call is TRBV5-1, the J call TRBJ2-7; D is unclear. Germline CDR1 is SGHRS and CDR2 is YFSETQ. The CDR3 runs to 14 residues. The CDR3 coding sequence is TGCGCCAGCAGCTTGGCTATGGGCCCCTACGATCAGTACTTC. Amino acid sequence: CASSLAMGPYDQYF. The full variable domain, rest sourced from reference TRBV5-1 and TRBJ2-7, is KAGVTQTPRYLIKTRGQQVTLSCSPISGHRSVSWYQQTPGQGLQFLFEYFSETQRNKGNFPGRFSGRQFSNSRSEMNVSTLELGDSALYLCASSLAMGPYDQYFGPGTRLTVT.

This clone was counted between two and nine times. Here the CDR3 reads CASSLGTGMDTEAFF. The DNA of the CDR3 is TGTGCCAGCAGTTTAGGCACAGGGATGGACACTGAAGCTTTCTTT. This sequence joins TRBV12-3 or TRBV12-4 and TRBJ1-1; a weak D match, TRBD1 (6 bases). V was clipped by 1 base and J by 3 bases, with 12 bases between them. The length of the CDR3 is 15 residues.

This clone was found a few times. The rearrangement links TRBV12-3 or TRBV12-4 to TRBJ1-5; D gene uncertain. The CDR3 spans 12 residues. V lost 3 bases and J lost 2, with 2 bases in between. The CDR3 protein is CASSLGNQPQHF. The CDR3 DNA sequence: TGTGCCAGCAGTTTGGGCAATCAGCCCCAGCATTTT.

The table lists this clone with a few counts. The CDR3 region has the DNA TGTGCCAGCAGCCGACATAGCTCCTACAATGAGCAGTTCTTC. Its translation is CASSRHSSYNEQFF. The chain has TRBV6-4 and TRBJ2-1; D unresolved. The CDR3 is 14 amino acids. Trimming stripped 6 bases from V and 0 bases from J, with 9 bases between. CDR1 MRHNA and CDR2 SNTAGT come from the germline V gene.

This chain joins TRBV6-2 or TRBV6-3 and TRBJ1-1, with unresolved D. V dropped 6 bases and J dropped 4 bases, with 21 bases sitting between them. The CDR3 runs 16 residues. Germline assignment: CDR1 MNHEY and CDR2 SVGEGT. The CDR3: CASSPADAGKSTEAFF. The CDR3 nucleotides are TGTGCCAGCAGCCCCGCCGATGCGGGAAAGAGCACTGAAGCTTTCTTT.

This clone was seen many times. The CDR3 DNA is TGTGCCAGCAGCCCGCGACACTACGAGCAGTACTTC. Translating it yields CASSPRHYEQYF. The V gene is TRBV2, the J gene TRBJ2-7, with D unclear. With 6 bases removed from V and 3 bases from J, the gap between germline ends came to 9 bases. This CDR3 has 12 residues. Germline V gene lookup returns CDR1 SNHLY and CDR2 FYNNEI.

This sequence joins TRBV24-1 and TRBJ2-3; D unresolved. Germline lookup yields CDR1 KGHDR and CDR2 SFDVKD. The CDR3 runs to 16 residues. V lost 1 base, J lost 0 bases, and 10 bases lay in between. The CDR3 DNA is TGTGCCACCAGTGATTTAACTACTTGGAGCACAGATACGCAGTATTTT. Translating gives CATSDLTTWSTDTQYF.

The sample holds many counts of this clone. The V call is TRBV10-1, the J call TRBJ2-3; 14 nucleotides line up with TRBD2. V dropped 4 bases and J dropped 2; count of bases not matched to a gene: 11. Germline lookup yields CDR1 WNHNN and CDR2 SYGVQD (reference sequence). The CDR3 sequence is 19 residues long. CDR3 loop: CASSGPTSGRAYDTDTQYF. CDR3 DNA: TGCGCCAGCAGTGGGCCGACTAGCGGGAGGGCCTATGACACAGATACGCAGTATTTT.